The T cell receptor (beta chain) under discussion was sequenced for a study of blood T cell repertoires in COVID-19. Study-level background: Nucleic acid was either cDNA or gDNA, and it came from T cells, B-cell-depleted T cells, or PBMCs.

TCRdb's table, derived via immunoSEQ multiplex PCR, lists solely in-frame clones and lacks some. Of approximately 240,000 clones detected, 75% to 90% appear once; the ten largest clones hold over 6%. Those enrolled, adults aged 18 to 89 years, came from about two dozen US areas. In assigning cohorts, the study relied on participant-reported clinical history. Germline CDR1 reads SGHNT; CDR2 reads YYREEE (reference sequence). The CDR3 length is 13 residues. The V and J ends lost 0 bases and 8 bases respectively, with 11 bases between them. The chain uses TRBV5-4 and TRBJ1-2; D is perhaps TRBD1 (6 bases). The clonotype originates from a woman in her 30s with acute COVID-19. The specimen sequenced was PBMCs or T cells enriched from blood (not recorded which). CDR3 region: CASSLGRGKGYTF. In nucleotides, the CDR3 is TGTGCCAGCAGCTTGGGCAGGGGAAAAGGCTACACCTTC.